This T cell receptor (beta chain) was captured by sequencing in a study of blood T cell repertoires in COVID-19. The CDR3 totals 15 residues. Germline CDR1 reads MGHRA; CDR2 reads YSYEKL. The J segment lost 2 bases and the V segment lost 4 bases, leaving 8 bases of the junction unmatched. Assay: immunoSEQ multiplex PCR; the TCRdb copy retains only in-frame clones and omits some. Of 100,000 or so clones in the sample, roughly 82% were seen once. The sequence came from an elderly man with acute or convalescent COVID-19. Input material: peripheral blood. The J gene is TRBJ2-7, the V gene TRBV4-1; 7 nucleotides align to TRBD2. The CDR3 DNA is TGCGCCAGCAGCCCCCGGCTAGCGGTCCCCTACGAGCAGTACTTC. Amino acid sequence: CASSPRLAVPYEQYF.